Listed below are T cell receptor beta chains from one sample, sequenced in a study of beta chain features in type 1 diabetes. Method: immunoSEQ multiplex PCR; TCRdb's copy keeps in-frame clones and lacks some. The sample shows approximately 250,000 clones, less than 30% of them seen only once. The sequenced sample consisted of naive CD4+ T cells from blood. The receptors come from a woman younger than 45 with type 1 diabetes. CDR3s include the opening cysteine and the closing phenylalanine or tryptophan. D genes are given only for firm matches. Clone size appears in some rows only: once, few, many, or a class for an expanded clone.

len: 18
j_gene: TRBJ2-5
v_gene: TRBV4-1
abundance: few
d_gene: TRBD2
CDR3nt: TGCGCCAGCAGCCAAGATCTCACGCTAGCGGGAGAGTCAGAGACCCAGTACTTC
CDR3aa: CASSQDLTLAGESETQYF

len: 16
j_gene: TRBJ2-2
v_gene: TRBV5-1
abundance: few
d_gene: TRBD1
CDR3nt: TGCGCCAGCAGCCTAACCGGGACAGGGTACACCGGGGAGCTGTTTTTT
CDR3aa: CASSLTGTGYTGELFF

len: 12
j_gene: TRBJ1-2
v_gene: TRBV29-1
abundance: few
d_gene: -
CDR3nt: TGCAGCGTTGAAAGGAGGAACTATGGCTACACCTTC
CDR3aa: CSVERRNYGYTF

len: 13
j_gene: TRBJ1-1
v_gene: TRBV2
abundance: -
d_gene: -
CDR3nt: TGTGCCAGCAGTGAAGAGGGGGACACTGAAGCTTTCTTT
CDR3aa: CASSEEGDTEAFF

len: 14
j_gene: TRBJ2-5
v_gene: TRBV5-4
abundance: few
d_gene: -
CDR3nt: TGTGCCAGCAGCTTGCAGGGGTGGGGAGAGACCCAGTACTTC
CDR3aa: CASSLQGWGETQYF

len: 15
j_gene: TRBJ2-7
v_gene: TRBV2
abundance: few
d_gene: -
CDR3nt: TGTGCCAGCAGAGTCAATCGGTGGAGCTCCTACGAGCAGTACTTC
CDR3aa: CASRVNRWSSYEQYF

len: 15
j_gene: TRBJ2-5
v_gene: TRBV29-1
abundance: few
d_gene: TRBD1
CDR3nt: TGCAGCGTTGAACGGATCCAGGGGGCAGGAGAGACCCAGTACTTC
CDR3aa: CSVERIQGAGETQYF

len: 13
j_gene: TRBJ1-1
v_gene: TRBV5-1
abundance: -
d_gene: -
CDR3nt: TGCGCCAGCAGCTGGGCAGCGAACACTGAAGCTTTCTTT
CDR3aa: CASSWAANTEAFF

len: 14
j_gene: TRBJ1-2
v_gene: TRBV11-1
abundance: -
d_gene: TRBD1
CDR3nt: TGTGCCAGCAGCCCGTCGACAGGGAACTATGGCTACACCTTC
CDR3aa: CASSPSTGNYGYTF

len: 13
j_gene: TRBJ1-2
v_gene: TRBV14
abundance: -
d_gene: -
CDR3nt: TGTGCCAGCAGCCAAGGGACACTTTATGGCTACACCTTC
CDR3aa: CASSQGTLYGYTF

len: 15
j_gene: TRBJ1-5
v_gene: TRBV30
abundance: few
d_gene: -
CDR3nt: TGTGCCTGGAGTGTACGGAGAGATGGCAATCAGCCCCAGCATTTT
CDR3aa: CAWSVRRDGNQPQHF

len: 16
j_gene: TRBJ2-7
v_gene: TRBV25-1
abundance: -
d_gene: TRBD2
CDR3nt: TGTGCCAGCAGTGAATACGTAGCGGGAGTTTCCTACGAGCAGTACTTC
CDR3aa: CASSEYVAGVSYEQYF

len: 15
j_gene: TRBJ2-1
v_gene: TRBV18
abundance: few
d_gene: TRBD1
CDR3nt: TGTGCCAGCTCACCCACAGGGGGCACCAACAATGAGCAGTTCTTC
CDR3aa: CASSPTGGTNNEQFF

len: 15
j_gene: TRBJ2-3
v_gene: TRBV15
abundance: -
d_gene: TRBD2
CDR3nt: TGTGCCACCAGCAGAGATATCGGGAGGCCAGATACGCAGTATTTT
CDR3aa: CATSRDIGRPDTQYF

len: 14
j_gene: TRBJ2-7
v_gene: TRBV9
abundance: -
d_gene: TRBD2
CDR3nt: TGTGCCAGCAGCGACGGACTAGCGGAGTACGAGCAGTACTTC
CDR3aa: CASSDGLAEYEQYF

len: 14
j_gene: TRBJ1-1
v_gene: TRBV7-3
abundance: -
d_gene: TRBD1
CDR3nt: TGTGCCAGCAGCCGGGACAGGGCCAACACTGAAGCTTTCTTT
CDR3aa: CASSRDRANTEAFF

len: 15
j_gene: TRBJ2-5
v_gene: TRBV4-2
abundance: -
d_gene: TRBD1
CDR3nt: TGTGCCAGCAGCCAACCTATGCAGGGGGCAGAGACCCAGTACTTC
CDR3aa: CASSQPMQGAETQYF

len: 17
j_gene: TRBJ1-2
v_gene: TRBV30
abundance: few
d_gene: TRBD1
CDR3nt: TGTGCCTGGAGTCGCGGGACAGGGACAAGAGATTTCTATGGCTACACCTTC
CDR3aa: CAWSRGTGTRDFYGYTF

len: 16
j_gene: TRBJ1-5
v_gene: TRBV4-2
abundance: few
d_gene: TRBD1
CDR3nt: TGTGCCAGCAGCCAAGAAGGCGGGACAGGGCTCCAGCCCCAGCATTTT
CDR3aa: CASSQEGGTGLQPQHF

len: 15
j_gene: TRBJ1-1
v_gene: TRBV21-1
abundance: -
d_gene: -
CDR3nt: TGTGCCAGCAGCAAATGGGCAGGGAAGAACACTGAAGCTTTCTTT
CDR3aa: CASSKWAGKNTEAFF

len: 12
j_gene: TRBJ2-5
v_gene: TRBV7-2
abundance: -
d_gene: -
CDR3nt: TGTGCCAGCAGCTTAGTACGGGAGACCCAGTACTTC
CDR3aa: CASSLVRETQYF

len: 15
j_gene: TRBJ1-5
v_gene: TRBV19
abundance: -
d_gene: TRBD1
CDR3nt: TGTGCCAGTAGTATAGACAGGGGGTTCAATCAGCCCCAGCATTTT
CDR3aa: CASSIDRGFNQPQHF

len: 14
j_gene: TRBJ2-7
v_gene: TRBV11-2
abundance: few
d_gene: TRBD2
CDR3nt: TGTGCCAGCAGCCCCAGACTAGCGGGAGACGAGCAGTACTTC
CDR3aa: CASSPRLAGDEQYF

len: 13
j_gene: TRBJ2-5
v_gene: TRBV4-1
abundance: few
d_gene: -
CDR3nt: TGCGCCAGCAGCCTAGCGGTCCAAGAGACCCAGTACTTC
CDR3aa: CASSLAVQETQYF

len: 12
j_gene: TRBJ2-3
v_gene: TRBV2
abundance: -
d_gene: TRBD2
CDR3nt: TGTGCCAGCAGTGTCGGGGGGGATACGCAGTATTTT
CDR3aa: CASSVGGDTQYF

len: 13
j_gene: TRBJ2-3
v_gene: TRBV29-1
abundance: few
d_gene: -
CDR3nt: TGCAGCGTTGCAGTCGTTAGCACAGATACGCAGTATTTT
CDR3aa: CSVAVVSTDTQYF

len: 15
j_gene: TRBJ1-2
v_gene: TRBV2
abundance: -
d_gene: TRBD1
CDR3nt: TGTGCCAGCAGTGGCCCCCGGACAGGGCTGAGTGGCTACACCTTC
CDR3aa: CASSGPRTGLSGYTF

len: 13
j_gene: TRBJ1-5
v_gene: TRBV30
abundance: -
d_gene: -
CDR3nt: TGTGCCTGGAGTGTACAGGGCAGACAGCCCCAGCATTTT
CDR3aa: CAWSVQGRQPQHF

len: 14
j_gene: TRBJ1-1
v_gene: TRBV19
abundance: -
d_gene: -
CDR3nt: TGTGCCAGTAAAAGAGAGGGTCTGAACACTGAAGCTTTCTTT
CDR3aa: CASKREGLNTEAFF

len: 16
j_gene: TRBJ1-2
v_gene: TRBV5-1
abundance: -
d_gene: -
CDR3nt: TGCGCCAGCAGCTTGATCCCGGGGGTTGGTAACTATGGCTACACCTTC
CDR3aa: CASSLIPGVGNYGYTF

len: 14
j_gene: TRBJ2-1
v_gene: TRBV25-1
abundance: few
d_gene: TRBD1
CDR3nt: TGTGCCAGTTCTCTTGCAGGGGGCTACCATGAGCAGTTCTTC
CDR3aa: CASSLAGGYHEQFF

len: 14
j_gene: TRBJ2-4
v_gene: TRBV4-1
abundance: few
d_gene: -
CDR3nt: TGCGCCAGCAGCCAAGAGGCGGGCCAAAACATTCAGTACTTC
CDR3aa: CASSQEAGQNIQYF

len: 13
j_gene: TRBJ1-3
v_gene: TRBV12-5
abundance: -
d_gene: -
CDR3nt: TGTGCTAGTGGGGCAGGGGCTGGAAACACCATATATTTT
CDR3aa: CASGAGAGNTIYF

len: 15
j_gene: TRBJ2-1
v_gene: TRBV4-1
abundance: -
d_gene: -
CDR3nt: TGCGCCAGCAGCCATCTCGGTATCTCCTACAATGAGCAGTTCTTC
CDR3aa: CASSHLGISYNEQFF

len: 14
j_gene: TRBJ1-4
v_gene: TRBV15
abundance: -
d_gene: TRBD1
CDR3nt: TGTGCCACCAGCTACAGGGGGCGCGGTGAAAAACTGTTTTTT
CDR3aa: CATSYRGRGEKLFF

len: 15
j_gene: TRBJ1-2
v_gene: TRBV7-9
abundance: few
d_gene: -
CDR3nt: TGTGCCAGCAGCTCCCGGGACACTAATAACTATGGCTACACCTTC
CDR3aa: CASSSRDTNNYGYTF

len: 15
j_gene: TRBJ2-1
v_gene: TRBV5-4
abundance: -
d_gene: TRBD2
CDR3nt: TGTGCCAGCAGCTCACTAGCGGAGCCCTACAATGAGCAGTTCTTC
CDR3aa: CASSSLAEPYNEQFF